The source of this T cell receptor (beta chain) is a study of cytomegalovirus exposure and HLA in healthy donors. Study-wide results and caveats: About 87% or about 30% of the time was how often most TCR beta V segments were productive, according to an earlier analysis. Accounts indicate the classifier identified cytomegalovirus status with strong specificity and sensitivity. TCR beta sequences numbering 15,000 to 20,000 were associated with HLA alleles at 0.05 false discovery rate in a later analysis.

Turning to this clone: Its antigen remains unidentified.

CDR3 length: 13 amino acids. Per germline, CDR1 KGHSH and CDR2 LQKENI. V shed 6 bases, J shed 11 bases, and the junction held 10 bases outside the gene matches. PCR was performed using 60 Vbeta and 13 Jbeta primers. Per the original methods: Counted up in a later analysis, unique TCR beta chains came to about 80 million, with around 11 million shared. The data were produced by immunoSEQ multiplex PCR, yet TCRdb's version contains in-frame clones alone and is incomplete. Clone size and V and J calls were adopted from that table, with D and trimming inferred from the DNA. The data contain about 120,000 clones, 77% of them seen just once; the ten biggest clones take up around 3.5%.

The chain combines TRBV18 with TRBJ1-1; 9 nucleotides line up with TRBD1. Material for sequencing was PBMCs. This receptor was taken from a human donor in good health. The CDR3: CASSQRTGEGAFF. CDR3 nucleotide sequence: TGTGCCAGCTCCCAGAGGACAGGGGAAGGGGCTTTCTTT.